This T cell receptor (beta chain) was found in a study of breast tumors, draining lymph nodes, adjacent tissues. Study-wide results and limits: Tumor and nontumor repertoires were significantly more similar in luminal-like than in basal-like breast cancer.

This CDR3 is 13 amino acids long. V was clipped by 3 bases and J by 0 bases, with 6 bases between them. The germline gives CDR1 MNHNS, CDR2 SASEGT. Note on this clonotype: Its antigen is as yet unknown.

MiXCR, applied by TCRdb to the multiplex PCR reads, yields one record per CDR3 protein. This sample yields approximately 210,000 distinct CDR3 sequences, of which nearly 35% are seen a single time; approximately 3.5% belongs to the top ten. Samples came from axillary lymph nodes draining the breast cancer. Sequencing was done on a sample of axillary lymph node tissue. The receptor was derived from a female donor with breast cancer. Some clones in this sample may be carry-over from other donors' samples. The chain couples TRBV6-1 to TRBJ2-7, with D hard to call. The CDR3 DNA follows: TGTGCCAGCAGTGAGGGGATCTCCTACGAGCAGTACTTC. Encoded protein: CASSEGISYEQYF.